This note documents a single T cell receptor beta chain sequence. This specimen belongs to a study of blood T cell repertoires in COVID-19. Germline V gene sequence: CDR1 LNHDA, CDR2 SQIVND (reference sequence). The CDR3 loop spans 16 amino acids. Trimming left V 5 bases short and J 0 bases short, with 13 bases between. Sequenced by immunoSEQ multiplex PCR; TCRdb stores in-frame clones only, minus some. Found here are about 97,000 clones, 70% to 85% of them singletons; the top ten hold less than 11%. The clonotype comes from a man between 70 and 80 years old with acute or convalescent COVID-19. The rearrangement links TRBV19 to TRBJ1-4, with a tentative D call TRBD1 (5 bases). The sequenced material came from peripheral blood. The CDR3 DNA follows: TGTGCCAGTAGTCGGGCAGGGACTGCAACTAATGAAAAACTGTTTTTT. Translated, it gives CASSRAGTATNEKLFF.